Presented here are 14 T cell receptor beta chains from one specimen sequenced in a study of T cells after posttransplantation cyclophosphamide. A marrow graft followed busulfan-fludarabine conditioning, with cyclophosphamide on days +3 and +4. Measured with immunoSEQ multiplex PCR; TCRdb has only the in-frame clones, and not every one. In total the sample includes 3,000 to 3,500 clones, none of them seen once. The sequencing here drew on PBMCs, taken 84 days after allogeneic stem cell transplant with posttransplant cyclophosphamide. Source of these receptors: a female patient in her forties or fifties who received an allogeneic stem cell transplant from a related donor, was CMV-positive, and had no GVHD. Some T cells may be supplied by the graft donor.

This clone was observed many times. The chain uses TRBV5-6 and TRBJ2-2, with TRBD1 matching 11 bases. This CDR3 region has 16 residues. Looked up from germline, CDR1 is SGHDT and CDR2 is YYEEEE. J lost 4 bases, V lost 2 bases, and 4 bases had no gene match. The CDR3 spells CASSLPGQGVTGELFF. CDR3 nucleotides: TGTGCCAGCAGCTTACCGGGACAGGGGGTCACCGGGGAGCTGTTTTTT.

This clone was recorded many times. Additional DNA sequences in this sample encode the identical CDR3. The CDR3 region has the DNA TGTGCCAGCAGCTTGAGGGGATATAATTCACCCCTCCACTTT. This codes for CASSLRGYNSPLHF. This chain joins TRBV5-8 and TRBJ1-6; D may be TRBD1 (5 bases). Trimming removed 1 base at V and 4 bases at J, with 6 bases between. The CDR3 extends over 14 amino acids. CDR1 and CDR2 (germline): SGHTS, YDEGEE.

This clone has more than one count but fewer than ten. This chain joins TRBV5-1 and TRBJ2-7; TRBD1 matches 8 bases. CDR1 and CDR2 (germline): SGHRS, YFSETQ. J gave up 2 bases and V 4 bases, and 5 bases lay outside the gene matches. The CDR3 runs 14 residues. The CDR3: CASSPNRGAYEQYF. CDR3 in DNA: TGCGCCAGCAGCCCTAACAGGGGGGCCTACGAGCAGTACTTC.

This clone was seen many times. Here the CDR3 DNA reads TGCGCCAGCAGGCCCGTTTGGCGGGGGCCCTACGAGCAGTACTTC. Encoded protein: CASRPVWRGPYEQYF. J is TRBJ2-7 and V is TRBV23-1; D may be TRBD2 (7 bases). TRBV23-1 is identified as an open reading frame with a role that is uncertain. The CDR3 is 15 amino acids. The ends were cut back, 6 bases at V and 2 bases at J, with 17 bases in the middle.

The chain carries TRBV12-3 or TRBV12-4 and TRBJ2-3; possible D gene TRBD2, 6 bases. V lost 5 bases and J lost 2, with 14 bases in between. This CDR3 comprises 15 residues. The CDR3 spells CASSPSLAATDTQYF. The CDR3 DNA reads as TGTGCCAGCAGTCCGAGTTTAGCGGCCACAGATACGCAGTATTTT.

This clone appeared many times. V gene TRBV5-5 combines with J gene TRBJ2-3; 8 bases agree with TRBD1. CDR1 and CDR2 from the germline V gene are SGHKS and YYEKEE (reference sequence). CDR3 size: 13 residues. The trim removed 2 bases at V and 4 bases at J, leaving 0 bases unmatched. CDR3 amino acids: CASSLQGADTQYF. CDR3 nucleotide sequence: TGTGCCAGCAGCTTACAGGGGGCAGATACGCAGTATTTT.

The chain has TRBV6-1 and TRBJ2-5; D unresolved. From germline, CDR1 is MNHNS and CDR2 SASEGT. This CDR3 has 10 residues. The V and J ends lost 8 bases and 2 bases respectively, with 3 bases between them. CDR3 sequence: CASLQETQYF. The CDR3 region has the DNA TGTGCCAGCCTGCAAGAGACCCAGTACTTC.

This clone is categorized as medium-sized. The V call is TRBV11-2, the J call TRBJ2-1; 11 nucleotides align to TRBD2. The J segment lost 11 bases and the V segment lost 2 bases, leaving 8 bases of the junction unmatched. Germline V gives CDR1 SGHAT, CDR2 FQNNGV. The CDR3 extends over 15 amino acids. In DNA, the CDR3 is TGTGCCAGCAGCTTATCTTTTGCTAGCGGGGGGAAGCAGTTCTTC. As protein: CASSLSFASGGKQFF.

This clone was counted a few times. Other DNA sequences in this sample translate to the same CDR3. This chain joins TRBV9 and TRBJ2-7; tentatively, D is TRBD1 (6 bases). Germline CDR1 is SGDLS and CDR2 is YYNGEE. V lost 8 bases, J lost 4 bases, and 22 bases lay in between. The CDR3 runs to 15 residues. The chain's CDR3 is CASFIGQGTAYEQYF. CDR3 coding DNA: TGTGCCAGTTTCATCGGGCAGGGGACGGCATACGAGCAGTACTTC.

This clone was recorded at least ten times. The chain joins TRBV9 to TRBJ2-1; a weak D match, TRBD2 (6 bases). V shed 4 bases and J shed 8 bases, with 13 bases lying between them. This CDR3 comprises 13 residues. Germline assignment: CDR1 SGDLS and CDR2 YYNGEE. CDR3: CASSRITGDEQFF. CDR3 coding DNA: TGTGCCAGCAGCAGGATCACGGGGGATGAGCAGTTCTTC.

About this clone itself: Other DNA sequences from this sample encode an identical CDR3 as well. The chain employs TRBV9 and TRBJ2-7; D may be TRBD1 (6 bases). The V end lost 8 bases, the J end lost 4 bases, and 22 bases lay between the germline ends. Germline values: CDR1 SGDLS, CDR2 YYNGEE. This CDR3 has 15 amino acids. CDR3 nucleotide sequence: TGTGCCAGTTTCTTCGGGCAGGGGACGGCATACGAGCAGTACTTC. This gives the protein CASFFGQGTAYEQYF. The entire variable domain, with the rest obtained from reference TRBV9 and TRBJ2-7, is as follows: DSGVTQTPKHLITATGQRVTLRCSPRSGDLSVYWYQQSLDQGLQFLIQYYNGEERAKGNILERFSAQQFPDLHSELNLSSLELGDSALYFCASFFGQGTAYEQYFGPGTRLTVT.

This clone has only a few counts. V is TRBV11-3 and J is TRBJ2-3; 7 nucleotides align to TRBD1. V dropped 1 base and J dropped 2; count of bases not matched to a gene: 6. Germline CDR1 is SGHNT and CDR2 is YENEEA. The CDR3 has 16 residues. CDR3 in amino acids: CASSLGGQGDTDTQYF. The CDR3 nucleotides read TGTGCCAGCAGCTTAGGCGGGCAGGGGGACACAGATACGCAGTATTTT.

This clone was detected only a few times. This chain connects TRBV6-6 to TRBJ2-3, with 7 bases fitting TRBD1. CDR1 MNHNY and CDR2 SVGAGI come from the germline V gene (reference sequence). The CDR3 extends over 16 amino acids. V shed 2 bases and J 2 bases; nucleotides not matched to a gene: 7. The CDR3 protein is CASSYGSGQHTDTQYF. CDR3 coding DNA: TGTGCCAGCAGTTACGGTTCGGGACAGCACACAGATACGCAGTATTTT.

DNA of the CDR3: TGTGCCAGCAGCCTATCCCCGCCAGGTTACTATGGCTACACCTTC. The encoded protein is CASSLSPPGYYGYTF. The genes are TRBV4-2 and TRBJ1-2; D is uncertain. Trimming removed 4 bases at V and 3 bases at J, with 15 bases between. Germline loops: CDR1 LGHNA, CDR2 YNFKEQ. This CDR3 spans 15 amino acids.